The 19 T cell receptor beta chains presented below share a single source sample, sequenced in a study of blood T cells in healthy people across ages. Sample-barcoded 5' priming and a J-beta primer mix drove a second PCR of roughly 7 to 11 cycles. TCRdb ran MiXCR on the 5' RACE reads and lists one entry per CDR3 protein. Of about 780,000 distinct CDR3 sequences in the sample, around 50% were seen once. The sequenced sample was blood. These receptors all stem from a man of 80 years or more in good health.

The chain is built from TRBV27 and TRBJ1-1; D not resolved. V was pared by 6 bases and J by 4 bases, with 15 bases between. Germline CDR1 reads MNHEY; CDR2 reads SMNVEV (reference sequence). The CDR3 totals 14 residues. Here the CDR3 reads CASSTSVDGTEAFF. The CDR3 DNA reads TGTGCCAGCAGCACGTCGGTGGACGGCACTGAAGCTTTCTTT.

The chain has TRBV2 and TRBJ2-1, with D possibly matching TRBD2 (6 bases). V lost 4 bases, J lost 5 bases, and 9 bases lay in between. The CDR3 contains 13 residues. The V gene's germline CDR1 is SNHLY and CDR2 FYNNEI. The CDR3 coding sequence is TGTGCCAGCAGTGGGGACTGGAACAATGAGCAGTTCTTC. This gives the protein CASSGDWNNEQFF.

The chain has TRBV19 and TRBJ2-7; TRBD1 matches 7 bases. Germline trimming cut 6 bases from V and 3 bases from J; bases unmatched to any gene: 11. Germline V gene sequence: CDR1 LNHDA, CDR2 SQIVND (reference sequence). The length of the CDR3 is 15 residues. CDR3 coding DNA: TGTGCCAGTAGACATCAACCCGGGACAGTCTACGAGCAGTACTTC. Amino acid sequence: CASRHQPGTVYEQYF.

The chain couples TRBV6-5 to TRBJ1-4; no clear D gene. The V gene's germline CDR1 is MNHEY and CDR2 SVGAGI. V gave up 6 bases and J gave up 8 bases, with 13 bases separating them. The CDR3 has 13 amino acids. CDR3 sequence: CASSPSLGEKLFF. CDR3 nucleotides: TGTGCCAGCAGCCCCAGTTTGGGAGAAAAACTGTTTTTT.

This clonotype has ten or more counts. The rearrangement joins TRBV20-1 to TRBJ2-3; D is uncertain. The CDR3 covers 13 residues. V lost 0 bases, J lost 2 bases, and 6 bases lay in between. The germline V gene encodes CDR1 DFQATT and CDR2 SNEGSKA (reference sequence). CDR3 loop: CSARDAATDTQYF. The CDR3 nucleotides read TGCAGTGCTAGAGATGCAGCCACAGATACGCAGTATTTT.

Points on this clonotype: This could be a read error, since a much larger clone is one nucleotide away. The chain's CDR3 is CASSMPRRTGPPAGAEQFF. The DNA of the CDR3 is TGTGCCAGCAGTATGCCTCGTAGGACAGGTCCCCCAGCGGGAGCTGAGCAGTTCTTC. The genes are TRBV27 and TRBJ2-1; D possibly corresponds to TRBD2 (8 bases). CDR3 length: 19 residues. CDR1 is MNHEY and CDR2 is SMNVEV in the germline V gene (reference sequence). V was pared by 5 bases and J by 9 bases, with 32 bases between.

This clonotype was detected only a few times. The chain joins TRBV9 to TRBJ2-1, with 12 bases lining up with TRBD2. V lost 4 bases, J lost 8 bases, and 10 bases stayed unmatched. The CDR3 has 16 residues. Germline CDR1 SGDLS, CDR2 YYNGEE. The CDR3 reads CASSFSTSGRFYEQFF. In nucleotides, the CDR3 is TGTGCCAGCAGCTTCTCAACTAGCGGGAGGTTTTATGAGCAGTTCTTC.

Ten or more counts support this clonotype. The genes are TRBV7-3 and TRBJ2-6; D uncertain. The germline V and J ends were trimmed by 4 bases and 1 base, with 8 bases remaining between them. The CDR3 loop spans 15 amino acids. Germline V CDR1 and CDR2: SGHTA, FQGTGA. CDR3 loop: CASSYYRSGANVLTF. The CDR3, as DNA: TGTGCCAGCAGCTATTATAGATCTGGGGCCAACGTCCTGACTTTC.

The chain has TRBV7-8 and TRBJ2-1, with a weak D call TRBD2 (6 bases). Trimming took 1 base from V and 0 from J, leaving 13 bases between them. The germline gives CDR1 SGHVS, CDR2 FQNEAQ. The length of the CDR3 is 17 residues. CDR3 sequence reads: CASSLEVRGGSYNEQFF. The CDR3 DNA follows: TGTGCCAGCAGCTTAGAGGTGCGGGGAGGCTCCTACAATGAGCAGTTCTTC.

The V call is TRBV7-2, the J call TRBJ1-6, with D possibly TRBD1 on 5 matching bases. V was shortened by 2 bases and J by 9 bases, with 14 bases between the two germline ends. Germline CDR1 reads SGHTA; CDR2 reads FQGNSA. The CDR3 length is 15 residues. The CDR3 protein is CASSLIAARGSPLHF. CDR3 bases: TGTGCCAGCAGCTTAATAGCGGCGAGGGGTTCACCCCTCCACTTT.

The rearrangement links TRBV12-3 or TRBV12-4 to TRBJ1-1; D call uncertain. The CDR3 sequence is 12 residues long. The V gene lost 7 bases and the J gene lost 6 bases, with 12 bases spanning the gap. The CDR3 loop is CASTPGGPEAFF. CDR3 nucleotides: TGTGCCAGCACCCCAGGCGGCCCTGAAGCTTTCTTT.

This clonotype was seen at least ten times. This CDR3 is CASRKGSESYEQYF. Written as DNA, the CDR3 is TGTGCCAGCAGGAAAGGTAGCGAGTCCTACGAGCAGTACTTC. The chain combines TRBV7-2 with TRBJ2-7; D perhaps matches TRBD2 (5 bases). V lost 6 bases, J lost 1 base, and 13 bases lay in between. The germline V gene has CDR1 SGHTA and CDR2 FQGNSA. CDR3 size: 14 residues.

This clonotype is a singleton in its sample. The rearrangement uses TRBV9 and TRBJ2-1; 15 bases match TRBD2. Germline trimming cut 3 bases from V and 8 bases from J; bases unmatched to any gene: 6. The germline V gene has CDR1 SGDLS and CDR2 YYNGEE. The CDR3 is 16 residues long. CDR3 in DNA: TGTGCCAGCAGCGCCGGACTAGCGGGAGGGATATATGAGCAGTTCTTC. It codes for CASSAGLAGGIYEQFF.

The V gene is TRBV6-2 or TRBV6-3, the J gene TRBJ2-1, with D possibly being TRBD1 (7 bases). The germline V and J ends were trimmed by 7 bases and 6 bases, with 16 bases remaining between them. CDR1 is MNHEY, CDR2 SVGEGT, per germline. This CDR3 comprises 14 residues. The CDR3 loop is CASTQGGNSNEQFF. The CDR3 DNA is TGTGCCAGCACCCAGGGGGGTAATTCCAATGAGCAGTTCTTC.

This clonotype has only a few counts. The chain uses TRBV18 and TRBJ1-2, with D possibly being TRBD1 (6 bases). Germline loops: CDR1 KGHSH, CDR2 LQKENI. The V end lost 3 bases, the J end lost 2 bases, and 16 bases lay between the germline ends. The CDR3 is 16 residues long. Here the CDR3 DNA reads TGTGCCAGCTCACCTCTACCTGGACAGACCAACTATGGCTACACCTTC. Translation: CASSPLPGQTNYGYTF.

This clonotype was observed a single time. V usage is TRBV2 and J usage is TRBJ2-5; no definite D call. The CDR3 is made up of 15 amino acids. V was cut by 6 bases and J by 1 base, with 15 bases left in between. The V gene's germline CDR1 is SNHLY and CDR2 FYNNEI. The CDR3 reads CASRDRTGLQETQYF. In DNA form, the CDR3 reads TGTGCCAGCAGAGATAGGACGGGTCTCCAAGAGACCCAGTACTTC.

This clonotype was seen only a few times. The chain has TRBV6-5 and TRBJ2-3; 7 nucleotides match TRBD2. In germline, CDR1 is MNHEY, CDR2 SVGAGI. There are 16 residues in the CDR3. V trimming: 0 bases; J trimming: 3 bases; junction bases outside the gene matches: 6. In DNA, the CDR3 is TGTGCCAGCAGTTACTCCGGACTAGGCGGGACAGATACGCAGTATTTT. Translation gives CASSYSGLGGTDTQYF.

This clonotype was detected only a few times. This CDR3 is CASSRTSGAKEQFF. CDR3 nucleotides: TGTGCCAGCAGCCGCACTAGCGGGGCCAAGGAGCAGTTCTTC. J is TRBJ2-1 and V is TRBV13; 10 bases map to TRBD2. The CDR3 is 14 amino acids. Trimming at V came to 5 bases and at J to 10 bases, leaving 8 bases not matched to a gene. CDR1 and CDR2 (germline): PRHDT, FYEKMQ (reference sequence). Complete variable domain (other parts from reference TRBV13 and TRBJ2-1): AAGVIQSPRHLIKEKRETATLKCYPIPRHDTVYWYQQGPGQDPQFLISFYEKMQSDKGSIPDRFSAQQFSDYHSELNMSSLELGDSALYFCASSRTSGAKEQFFGPGTRLTVL.

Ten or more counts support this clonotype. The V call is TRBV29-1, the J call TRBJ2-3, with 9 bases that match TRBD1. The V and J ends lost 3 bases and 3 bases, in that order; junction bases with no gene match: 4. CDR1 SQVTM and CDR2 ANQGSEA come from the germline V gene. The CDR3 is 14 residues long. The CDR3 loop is CSVEDRGSTDTQYF. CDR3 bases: TGCAGCGTTGAGGACAGGGGTTCAACAGATACGCAGTATTTT.